What follows describes a single T cell receptor (beta chain). Its antigen is still unknown. The same CDR3 is also encoded by other DNA sequences in this sample. Germline V gene lookup returns CDR1 MNHNY and CDR2 SVGAGI (reference sequence). The CDR3 length is 14 residues. The V end was cut by 0 bases, the J end by 4 bases, with 9 bases between. The data stem from a study of shared clonotypes between healthy human individuals. The material for each subset, its genomic DNA, was split evenly across several immunoSEQ plates. The data were produced by immunoSEQ multiplex PCR, yet TCRdb's version contains in-frame clones alone and is incomplete. The data show about 2 million clones, roughly 95% seen once. Positive CCR7 selection of CD45RO-negative cells yielded the naive CD8 cells, and terminally differentiated effector memory CD45RA+ cells were excluded. Donors comprised only Caucasian adults living in Nashville, Tennessee.

Study results and caveats: Generation probabilities of non-shared clonotypes were lower (relative to those shared by all four donors). The study sampled only blood, and tissue repertoires likely differ.

The chain recombines TRBV6-6 with TRBJ2-5, with a possible D match to TRBD1 (6 bases). This TCR derives from a man aged 18 to 29 in good health. The sample taken for sequencing was naive CD8+ T cells sorted from blood. CDR3 nucleotide sequence: TGTGCCAGCAGTTACTCGGCCAGGGGAGAGACCCAGTACTTC. Translated: CASSYSARGETQYF.